What follows are 4 T cell receptor beta chains derived from one specimen sequenced in a study of blood T cell repertoires in COVID-19. Only in-frame clones appear in the TCRdb table, and some are missing; sequencing was by immunoSEQ multiplex PCR. The sample has about 140,000 clones; less than 80% are singletons. Sequencing input: peripheral blood. Receptors were obtained from a woman of 80 years or more with active or convalescent COVID-19.

This CDR3 reads CASSPGGGNQPQHF. The CDR3 region has the DNA TGTGCCAGCAGCCCTGGAGGGGGCAATCAGCCCCAGCATTTT. The gene calls are TRBV28 and TRBJ1-5, with D possibly TRBD1 on 5 matching bases. This CDR3 region has 14 residues. From germline, CDR1 is MDHEN and CDR2 SYDVKM. Trimming left V 6 bases short and J 2 bases short, with 11 bases between.

V is TRBV30 and J is TRBJ1-1, with D tentatively TRBD1 (5 bases). V was shortened by 0 bases and J by 4 bases, with 9 bases between the two germline ends. Germline loops: CDR1 GTSNPN, CDR2 SVGIG (reference sequence). The CDR3 runs 13 residues. The chain's CDR3 is CAWSVGDGTEAFF. For the CDR3, the DNA is TGTGCCTGGAGTGTAGGGGATGGCACTGAAGCTTTCTTT.

The V gene is TRBV9, the J gene TRBJ2-3, with no clear D. V lost 3 bases to trimming and J lost 2 bases, with 7 bases between them. Germline-derived CDR1 and CDR2 are SGDLS and YYNGEE. The CDR3 totals 13 residues. This CDR3 reads CASSETATDTQYF. The DNA for the CDR3 is TGTGCCAGCAGCGAAACAGCCACAGATACGCAGTATTTT. Complete variable domain (other parts from reference TRBV9 and TRBJ2-3): DSGVTQTPKHLITATGQRVTLRCSPRSGDLSVYWYQQSLDQGLQFLIQYYNGEERAKGNILERFSAQQFPDLHSELNLSSLELGDSALYFCASSETATDTQYFGPGTRLTVL.

The rearrangement joins TRBV5-1 to TRBJ2-1, with 11 nucleotides matching TRBD2. V lost 1 base to trimming and J lost 7 bases; unmatched junction nucleotides: 19. The CDR3 loop spans 20 amino acids. Germline CDR1 and CDR2: SGHRS and YFSETQ. The CDR3 sequence is CASSLNPAAGVAGGANEQFF. The DNA for the CDR3 is TGCGCCAGCAGCTTGAACCCCGCTGCCGGAGTAGCGGGGGGGGCTAATGAGCAGTTCTTC.